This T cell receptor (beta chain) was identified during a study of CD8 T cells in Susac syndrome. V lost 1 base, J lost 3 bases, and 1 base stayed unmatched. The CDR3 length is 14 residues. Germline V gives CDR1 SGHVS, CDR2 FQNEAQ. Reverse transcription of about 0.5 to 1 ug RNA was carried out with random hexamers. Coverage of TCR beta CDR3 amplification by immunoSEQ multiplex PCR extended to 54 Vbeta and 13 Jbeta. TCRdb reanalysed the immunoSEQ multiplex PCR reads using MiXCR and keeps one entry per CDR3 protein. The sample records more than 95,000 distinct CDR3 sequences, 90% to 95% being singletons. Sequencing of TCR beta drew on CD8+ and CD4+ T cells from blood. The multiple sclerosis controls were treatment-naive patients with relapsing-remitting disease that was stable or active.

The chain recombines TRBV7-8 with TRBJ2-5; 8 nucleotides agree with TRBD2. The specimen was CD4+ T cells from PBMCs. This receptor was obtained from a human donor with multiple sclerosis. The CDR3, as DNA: TGTGCCAGCAGCTTAGTACTAGCGGAAGAGACCCAGTACTTC. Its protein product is CASSLVLAEETQYF.